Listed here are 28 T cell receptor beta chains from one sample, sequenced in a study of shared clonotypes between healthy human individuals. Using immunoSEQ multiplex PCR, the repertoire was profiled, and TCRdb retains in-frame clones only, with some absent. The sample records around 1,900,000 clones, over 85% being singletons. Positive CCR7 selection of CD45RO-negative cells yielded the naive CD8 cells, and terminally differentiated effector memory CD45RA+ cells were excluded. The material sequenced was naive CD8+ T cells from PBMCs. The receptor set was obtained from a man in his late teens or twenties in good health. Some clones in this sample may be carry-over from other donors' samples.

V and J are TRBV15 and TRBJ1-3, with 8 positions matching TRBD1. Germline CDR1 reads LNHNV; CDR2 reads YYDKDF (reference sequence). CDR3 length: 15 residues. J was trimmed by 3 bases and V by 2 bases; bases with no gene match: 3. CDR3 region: CATSRTQGGGNTIYF. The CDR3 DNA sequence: TGTGCCACCAGCAGAACACAGGGGGGTGGAAACACCATATATTTT.

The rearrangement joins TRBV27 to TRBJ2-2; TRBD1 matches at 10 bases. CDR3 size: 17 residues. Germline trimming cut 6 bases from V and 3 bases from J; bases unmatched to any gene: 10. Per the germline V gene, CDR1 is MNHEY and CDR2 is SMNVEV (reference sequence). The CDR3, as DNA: TGTGCCAGCAGCCTTTCCCCGGGACAGGGGCACACCGGGGAGCTGTTTTTT. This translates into CASSLSPGQGHTGELFF.

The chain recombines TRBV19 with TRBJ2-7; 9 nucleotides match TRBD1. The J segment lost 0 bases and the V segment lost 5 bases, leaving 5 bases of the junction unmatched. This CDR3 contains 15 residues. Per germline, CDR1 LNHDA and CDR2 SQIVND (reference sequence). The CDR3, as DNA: TGTGCCAGTAGTGGAGTGACAGGGGGCTCCTACGAGCAGTACTTC. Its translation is CASSGVTGGSYEQYF.

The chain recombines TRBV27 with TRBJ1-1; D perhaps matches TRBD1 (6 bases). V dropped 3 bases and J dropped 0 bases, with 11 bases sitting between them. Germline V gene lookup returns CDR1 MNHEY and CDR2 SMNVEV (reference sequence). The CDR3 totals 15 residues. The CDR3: CASSFQGPMNTEAFF. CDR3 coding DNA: TGTGCCAGCAGTTTCCAGGGGCCCATGAACACTGAAGCTTTCTTT.

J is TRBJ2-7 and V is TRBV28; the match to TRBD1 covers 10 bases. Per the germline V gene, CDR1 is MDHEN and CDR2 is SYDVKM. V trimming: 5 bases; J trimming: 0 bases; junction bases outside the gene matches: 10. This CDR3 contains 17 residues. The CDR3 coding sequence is TGTGCCAGCAGTCGCCCCATCAGGACAGGGGGCTCCTACGAGCAGTACTTC. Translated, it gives CASSRPIRTGGSYEQYF.

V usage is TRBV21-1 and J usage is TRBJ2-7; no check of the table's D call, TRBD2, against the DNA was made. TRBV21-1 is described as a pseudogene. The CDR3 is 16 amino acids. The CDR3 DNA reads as TGTGCCAGCAGCAAAGTTGATAGCGGGAGGGCCTACGAGCAGTACTTC. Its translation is CASSKVDSGRAYEQYF.

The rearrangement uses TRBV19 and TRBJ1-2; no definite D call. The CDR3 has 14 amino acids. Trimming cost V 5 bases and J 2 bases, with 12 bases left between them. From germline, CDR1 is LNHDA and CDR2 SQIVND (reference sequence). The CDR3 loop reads CASSAGRPNYGYTF. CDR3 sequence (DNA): TGTGCCAGTAGTGCAGGACGGCCGAACTATGGCTACACCTTC.

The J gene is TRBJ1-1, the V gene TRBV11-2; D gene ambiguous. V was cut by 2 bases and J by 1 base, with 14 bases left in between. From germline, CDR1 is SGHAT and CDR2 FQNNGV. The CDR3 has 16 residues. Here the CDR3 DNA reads TGTGCCAGCAGCTTACTCCCCGAGTGGGGGAACACTGAAGCTTTCTTT. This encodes CASSLLPEWGNTEAFF.

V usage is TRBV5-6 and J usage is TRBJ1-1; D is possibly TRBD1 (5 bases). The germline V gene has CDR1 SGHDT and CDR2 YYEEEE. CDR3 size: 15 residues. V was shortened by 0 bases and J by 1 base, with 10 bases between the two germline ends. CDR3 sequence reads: CASSLGMTENTEAFF. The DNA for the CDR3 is TGTGCCAGCAGCTTGGGTATGACAGAGAACACTGAAGCTTTCTTT.

The CDR3 loop is CASSQATRATGELFF. For the CDR3, the DNA is TGCGCCAGCAGCCAAGCGACTAGGGCCACCGGGGAGCTGTTTTTT. The chain joins TRBV4-1 to TRBJ2-2; D is perhaps TRBD2 (6 bases). From germline, CDR1 is MGHRA and CDR2 YSYEKL. This CDR3 has 15 amino acids. The germline V and J ends were trimmed by 1 base and 4 bases, with 10 bases remaining between them.

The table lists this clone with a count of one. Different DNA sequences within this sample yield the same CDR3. The CDR3 coding sequence is TGTGCCAGCAGCTTAGGGACTACCTCCTACGAGCAGTACTTC. Protein product: CASSLGTTSYEQYF. The chain is built from TRBV7-9 and TRBJ2-7, with a tentative D call TRBD2 (6 bases). The germline gives CDR1 SEHNR, CDR2 FQNEAQ (reference sequence). This CDR3 contains 14 residues. V shed 1 base and J shed 0 bases, with 7 bases lying between them.

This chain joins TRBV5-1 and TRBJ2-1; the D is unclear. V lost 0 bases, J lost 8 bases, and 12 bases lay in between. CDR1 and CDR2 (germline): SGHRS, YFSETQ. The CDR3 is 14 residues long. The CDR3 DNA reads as TGCGCCAGCAGCTTGGCCGTCTCTCCGGATGAGCAGTTCTTC. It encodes CASSLAVSPDEQFF.

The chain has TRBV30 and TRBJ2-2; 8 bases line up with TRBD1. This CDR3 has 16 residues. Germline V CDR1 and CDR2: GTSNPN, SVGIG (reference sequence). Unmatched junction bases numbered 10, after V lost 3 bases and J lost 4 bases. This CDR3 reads CAWRERQGKGTGELFF. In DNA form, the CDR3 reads TGTGCCTGGAGGGAAAGACAGGGGAAAGGCACCGGGGAGCTGTTTTTT. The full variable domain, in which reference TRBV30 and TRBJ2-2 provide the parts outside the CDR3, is SQTIHQWPATLVQPVGSPLSLECTVEGTSNPNLYWYRQAAGRGLQLLFYSVGIGQISSEVPQNLSASRPQDRQFILSSKKLLLSDSGFYLCAWRERQGKGTGELFFGEGSRLTVL.

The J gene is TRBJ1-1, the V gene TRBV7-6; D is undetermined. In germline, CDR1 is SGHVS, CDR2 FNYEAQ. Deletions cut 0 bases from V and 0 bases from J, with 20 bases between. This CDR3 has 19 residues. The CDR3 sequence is CASSLASGHRIPLNTEAFF. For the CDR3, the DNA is TGTGCCAGCAGCTTAGCGAGCGGGCACCGAATCCCTTTGAACACTGAAGCTTTCTTT.

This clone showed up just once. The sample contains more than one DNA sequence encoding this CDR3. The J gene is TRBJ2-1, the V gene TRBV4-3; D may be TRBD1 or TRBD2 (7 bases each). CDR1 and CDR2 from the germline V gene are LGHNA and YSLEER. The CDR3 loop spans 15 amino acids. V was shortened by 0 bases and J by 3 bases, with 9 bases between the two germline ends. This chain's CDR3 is CASSQDRGGYNEQFF. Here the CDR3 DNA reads TGCGCCAGCAGCCAAGACAGGGGGGGCTACAATGAGCAGTTCTTC.

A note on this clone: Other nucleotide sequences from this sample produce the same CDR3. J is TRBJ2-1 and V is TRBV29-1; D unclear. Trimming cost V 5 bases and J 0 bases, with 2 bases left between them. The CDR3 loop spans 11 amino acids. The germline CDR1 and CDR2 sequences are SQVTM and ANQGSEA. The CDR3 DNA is TGCAGCGTTCGCTCCTACAATGAGCAGTTCTTC. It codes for CSVRSYNEQFF.

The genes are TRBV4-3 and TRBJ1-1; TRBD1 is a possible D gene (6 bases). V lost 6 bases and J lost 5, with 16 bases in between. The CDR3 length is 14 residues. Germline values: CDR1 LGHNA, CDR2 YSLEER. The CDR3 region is CASSHRGGGTEAFF. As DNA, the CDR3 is TGCGCCAGCAGTCACCGCGGGGGCGGAACTGAAGCTTTCTTT.

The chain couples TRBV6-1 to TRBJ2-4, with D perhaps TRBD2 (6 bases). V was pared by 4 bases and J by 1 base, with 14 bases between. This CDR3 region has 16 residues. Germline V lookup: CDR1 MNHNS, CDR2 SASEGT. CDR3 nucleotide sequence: TGTGCCAGCAGTGTCGCGGGGCTATACGCCAAAAACATTCAGTACTTC. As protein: CASSVAGLYAKNIQYF.

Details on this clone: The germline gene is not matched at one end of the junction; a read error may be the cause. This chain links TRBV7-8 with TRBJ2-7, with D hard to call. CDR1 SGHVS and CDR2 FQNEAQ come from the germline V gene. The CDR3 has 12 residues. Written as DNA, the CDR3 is TGTGCCACCAGCGCTTCGAGGTACGAGCAGTACTTC. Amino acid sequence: CATSASRYEQYF.

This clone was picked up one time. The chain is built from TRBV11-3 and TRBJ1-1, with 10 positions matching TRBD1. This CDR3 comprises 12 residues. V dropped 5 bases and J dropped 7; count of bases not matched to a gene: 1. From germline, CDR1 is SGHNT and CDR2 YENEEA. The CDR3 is CASSRTGGEAFF. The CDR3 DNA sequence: TGTGCCAGCAGCCGGACAGGGGGTGAAGCTTTCTTT.

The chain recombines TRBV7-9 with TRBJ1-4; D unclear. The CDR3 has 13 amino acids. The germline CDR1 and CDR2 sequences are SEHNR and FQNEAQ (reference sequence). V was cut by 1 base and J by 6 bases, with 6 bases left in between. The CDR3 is CASSLVGDEKLFF. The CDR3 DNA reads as TGTGCCAGCAGCTTAGTCGGGGATGAAAAACTGTTTTTT.

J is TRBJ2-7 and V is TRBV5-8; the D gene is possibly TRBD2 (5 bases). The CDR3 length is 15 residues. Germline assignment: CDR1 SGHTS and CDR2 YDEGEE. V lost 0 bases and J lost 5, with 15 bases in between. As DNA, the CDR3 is TGTGCCAGCAGCTTGGGGACGGGGTTCCCCAACGAGCAGTACTTC. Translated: CASSLGTGFPNEQYF.

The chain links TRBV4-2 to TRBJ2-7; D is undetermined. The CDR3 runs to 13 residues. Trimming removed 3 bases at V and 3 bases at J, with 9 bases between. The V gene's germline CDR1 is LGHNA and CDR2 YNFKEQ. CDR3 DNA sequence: TGTGCCAGCAGCCAGGACGAGAGCTACGAGCAGTACTTC. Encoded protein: CASSQDESYEQYF.

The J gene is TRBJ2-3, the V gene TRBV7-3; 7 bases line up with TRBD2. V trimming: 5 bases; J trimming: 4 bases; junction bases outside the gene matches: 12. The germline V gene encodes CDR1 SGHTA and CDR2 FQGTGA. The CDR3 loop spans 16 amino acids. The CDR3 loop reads CASSLGLGVLADTQYF. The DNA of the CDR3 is TGTGCCAGCAGCCTAGGACTAGGCGTCCTCGCAGATACGCAGTATTTT.

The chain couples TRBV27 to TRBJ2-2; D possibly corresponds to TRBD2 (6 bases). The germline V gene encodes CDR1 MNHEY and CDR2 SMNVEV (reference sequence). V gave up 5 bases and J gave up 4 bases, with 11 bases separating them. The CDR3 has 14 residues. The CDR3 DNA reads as TGTGCCAGCAGTCCGTTCGGGGGCACCGGGGAGCTGTTTTTT. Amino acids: CASSPFGGTGELFF.

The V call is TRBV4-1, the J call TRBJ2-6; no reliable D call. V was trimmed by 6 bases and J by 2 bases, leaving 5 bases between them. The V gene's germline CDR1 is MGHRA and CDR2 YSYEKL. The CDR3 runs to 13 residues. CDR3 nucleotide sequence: TGCGCCAGCAGTCTTACTGGGGCCAACGTCCTGACTTTC. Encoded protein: CASSLTGANVLTF.

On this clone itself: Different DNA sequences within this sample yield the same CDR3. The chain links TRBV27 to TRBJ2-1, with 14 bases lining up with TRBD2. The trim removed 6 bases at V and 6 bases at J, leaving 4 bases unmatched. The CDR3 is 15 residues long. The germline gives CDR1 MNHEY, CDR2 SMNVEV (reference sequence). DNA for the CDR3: TGTGCCAGCAGCCCCGGGACTAGCGGGAGCAATGAGCAGTTCTTC. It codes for CASSPGTSGSNEQFF.

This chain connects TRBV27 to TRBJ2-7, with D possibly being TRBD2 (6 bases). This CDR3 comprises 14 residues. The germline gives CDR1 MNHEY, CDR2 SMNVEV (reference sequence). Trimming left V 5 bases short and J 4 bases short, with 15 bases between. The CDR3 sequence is CASSPRDFWYEQYF. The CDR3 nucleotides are TGTGCCAGCAGTCCCCGGGACTTTTGGTACGAGCAGTACTTC.